The 6 T cell receptor beta chains below were found in one sample sequenced in a study of blood T cell repertoires in COVID-19. Assay used: immunoSEQ multiplex PCR; TCRdb lists only in-frame clones, some missing. The sample holds around 180,000 clones; 86% are singletons and the top ten take roughly 9.1%. Sequencing was performed on PBMCs or T cells enriched from blood (not recorded which). The receptors here all came from a woman aged 30 to 39 who had recovered from COVID-19.

The chain combines TRBV5-1 with TRBJ2-7; 9 bases agree with TRBD2. V lost 3 bases to trimming and J lost 2 bases; unmatched junction nucleotides: 9. The CDR3 contains 16 residues. Germline V lookup: CDR1 SGHRS, CDR2 YFSETQ. The CDR3 sequence: CASSSNSGRRAYEQYF. Written as DNA, the CDR3 is TGCGCCAGCAGCTCGAATAGCGGGAGAAGGGCCTACGAGCAGTACTTC.

J is TRBJ1-2 and V is TRBV13; 8 bases fit TRBD1. The CDR3 has 14 residues. CDR1 is PRHDT and CDR2 is FYEKMQ in the germline V gene (reference sequence). J lost 5 bases, V lost 5 bases, and 7 bases had no gene match. The chain's CDR3 is CASSAGQAYYGYTF. The DNA of the CDR3 is TGTGCCAGCAGCGCGGGACAGGCTTATTATGGCTACACCTTC. Supplemented by reference TRBV13 and TRBJ1-2, the full variable domain reads AAGVIQSPRHLIKEKRETATLKCYPIPRHDTVYWYQQGPGQDPQFLISFYEKMQSDKGSIPDRFSAQQFSDYHSELNMSSLELGDSALYFCASSAGQAYYGYTFGSGTRLTVV.

This rearrangement joins TRBV5-1 to TRBJ1-6, with D possibly TRBD1 on 6 matching bases. Germline V gene lookup returns CDR1 SGHRS and CDR2 YFSETQ. This CDR3 contains 18 residues. The V end was cut by 1 base, the J end by 3 bases, with 17 bases between. CDR3 protein: CASSLKAQGTIYNSPLHF. In DNA form, the CDR3 reads TGCGCCAGCAGCTTGAAAGCGCAGGGGACCATCTATAATTCACCCCTCCACTTT.

The chain has TRBV7-8 and TRBJ2-7; 10 bases map to TRBD2. CDR3 length: 19 residues. V shed 0 bases and J 0 bases; nucleotides not matched to a gene: 11. CDR1 and CDR2 from the germline V gene are SGHVS and FQNEAQ. This CDR3 reads CASSLAGLAGVSSSYEQYF. In DNA, the CDR3 is TGTGCCAGCAGCTTAGCGGGCCTAGCGGGAGTCTCTAGCTCCTACGAGCAGTACTTC. The whole variable domain, remainder taken from reference TRBV7-8 and TRBJ2-7, is GAGVSQSPRYKVAKRGQDVALRCDPISGHVSLFWYQQALGQGPEFLTYFQNEAQLDKSGLPSDRFFAERPEGSVSTLKIQRTQQEDSAVYLCASSLAGLAGVSSSYEQYFGPGTRLTVT.

The sample holds one count of this clone. The chain couples TRBV30 to TRBJ2-3, with TRBD1 as a possible D gene (8 bases). The V and J ends lost 0 bases and 3 bases respectively, with 10 bases between them. CDR3 length equals 14 residues. CDR1 is GTSNPN and CDR2 is SVGIG in the germline V gene (reference sequence). In DNA form, the CDR3 reads TGTGCCTGGAGTGTACAGGGGGGGACAGATACGCAGTATTTT. It is translated as CAWSVQGGTDTQYF.

This clone was found once. Other DNA sequences of this sample code for an identical CDR3. V usage is TRBV18 and J usage is TRBJ1-2; D not certain. V was cut by 3 bases and J by 10 bases, with 21 bases left in between. The V gene's germline CDR1 is KGHSH and CDR2 LQKENI. CDR3 length: 15 residues. CDR3 DNA sequence: TGTGCCAGCTCACCTGGTTTCGGAGGGCCCGACGACTACACCTTC. Translated, it gives CASSPGFGGPDDYTF. Supplemented by reference TRBV18 and TRBJ1-2, the full variable domain reads NAGVMQNPRHLVRRRGQEARLRCSPMKGHSHVYWYRQLPEEGLKFMVYLQKENIIDESGMPKERFSAEFPKEGPSILRIQQVVRGDSAAYFCASSPGFGGPDDYTFGSGTRLTVV.